This TCR beta chain was retrieved from a study of beta chain features in type 1 diabetes. Study-wide findings and caveats: Compared to healthy donors, patients appeared to have naive, central memory and Treg TCRB repertoires that were more alike.

Expressed TCRB transcripts were sequenced, since all the RNA that had been isolated was reverse transcribed. The read count averaged approximately 3.3 million across naive, central memory and regulatory T cell samples. Method: immunoSEQ multiplex PCR; TCRdb's copy keeps in-frame clones and lacks some. Of a few hundred thousand clones detected, around 13% appear once; the ten largest clones hold more than 6.5%. CDR1 and CDR2 (germline): KGHSH, LQKENI. The CDR3 runs 15 residues. V lost 0 bases, J lost 5 bases, and 10 bases lay in between. This clone showed up many times. The antigen remains undetermined. Every single donor gave one heparinised blood draw, and these averaged about 116 mL.

The chain recombines TRBV18 with TRBJ2-2; the D gene is possibly TRBD2 (5 bases). This TCR was sampled from a man aged 25 to 45 in good health. Sequencing was carried out using central memory CD4+ T cells from blood. The CDR3 sequence: CASSPPSGGTGELFF. DNA for the CDR3: TGTGCCAGCTCACCACCCTCAGGAGGAACCGGGGAGCTGTTTTTT.